This is a list of T cell receptor beta chains from one sample in a study of cytomegalovirus exposure and HLA in healthy donors. TCRdb keeps only in-frame clones here, not all; method: immunoSEQ multiplex PCR. The sample has approximately 220,000 clones, around three quarters seen once; the top ten hold around a sixth. What was sequenced was PBMCs. Source of these receptors: a man in his forties or fifties in good health and CMV-seronegative. The CDR3 runs from the conserved cysteine through the conserved F or W. A D gene is named only where the DNA matches it firmly. Some rows mark clone size as missing; the rest say once, few, many or name a class of expanded clone.

clone_size	v_call	d_call	j_call	cdr3_aa	cdr3_nt
-	TRBV4-1	-	TRBJ2-2	CASSPPQRTNTGELFF	TGCGCCAGCAGCCCACCCCAGCGGACGAACACCGGGGAGCTGTTTTTT
-	TRBV7-9	-	TRBJ1-4	CASSTSRAGRSNEKLFF	TGTGCCAGCAGCACATCACGGGCGGGCAGAAGTAATGAAAAACTGTTTTTT
-	TRBV7-8	-	TRBJ2-5	CASSSSGETQYF	TGTGCCAGCAGCTCTTCCGGAGAGACTCAGTACTTC
-	TRBV9	TRBD1	TRBJ1-6	CASSPGQGARVNSPLHF	TGTGCCAGCAGCCCCGGGCAGGGGGCGAGAGTTAATTCACCCCTCCACTTT
-	TRBV5-4	TRBD1	TRBJ1-6	CASSLGQGFGYNSPLHF	TGTGCCAGCAGCTTGGGACAGGGGTTTGGCTATAATTCACCCCTCCACTTT
-	TRBV11-2	TRBD1	TRBJ1-1	CASSLLQGSQAFF	TGTGCCAGCAGCCTACTACAGGGGTCGCAAGCTTTCTTT
-	TRBV12-5	-	TRBJ2-1	CASGVNTVSSYNEQFF	TGTGCTAGTGGGGTTAATACAGTGAGCTCCTACAATGAGCAGTTCTTC
-	TRBV29-1	TRBD2	TRBJ2-1	CSVGTPVGTSGAPIGNEQFF	TGCAGCGTTGGGACCCCCGTGGGGACTAGCGGAGCCCCTATAGGCAATGAGCAGTTCTTC
-	TRBV14	TRBD1	TRBJ1-4	CASSRGTVEKLFF	TGTGCCAGCAGCCGCGGGACAGTTGAAAAACTGTTTTTT
-	TRBV5-1	-	TRBJ2-5	CASNLEGGREETQYF	TGCGCCAGCAACTTGGAGGGGGGGCGCGAAGAGACCCAGTACTTC
few	TRBV4-2	-	TRBJ2-5	CASSQDSGSRSYF	TGTGCCAGCAGCCAAGATAGTGGGTCGCGGTCCTACTTC
-	TRBV6-6	TRBD1	TRBJ1-5	CASSGQGESQPQHF	TGTGCCAGCAGTGGACAGGGGGAGTCTCAGCCCCAGCATTTT
-	TRBV27	TRBD2	TRBJ2-7	CASSVAGAYEQYF	TGTGCCAGCAGCGTTGCGGGGGCCTACGAGCAGTACTTC
once	TRBV4-2	-	TRBJ2-7	CASSPRTQGRFTYEQYF	TGTGCCAGCAGCCCTAGAACCCAGGGGCGGTTTACCTACGAGCAGTACTTC
-	TRBV5-4	TRBD2	TRBJ2-2	CASSLRGGNTGELFF	TGTGCCAGCAGCTTACGGGGGGGGAACACCGGGGAGCTGTTTTTT
-	TRBV28	-	TRBJ1-5	CASSPSGYNQPQHF	TGTGCCAGCAGTCCCTCAGGGTACAATCAGCCCCAGCATTTT
-	TRBV7-8	TRBD2	TRBJ2-7	CASSLVGVAGVNEQYF	TGTGCCAGCAGCTTAGTTGGGGTAGCGGGAGTAAACGAGCAGTACTTC
-	TRBV4-2	TRBD1	TRBJ2-1	CASRTGESSYNEQFF	TGTGCCAGCAGAACAGGGGAGAGCTCCTACAATGAGCAGTTCTTC
-	TRBV5-1	TRBD1	TRBJ1-3	CASRSDRAGNTIYF	TGCGCCAGCAGGTCGGACAGGGCTGGAAACACCATATATTTT
-	TRBV4-1	-	TRBJ1-2	CASSQEGRDYGYTF	TGCGCCAGCAGCCAAGAAGGGCGGGACTATGGCTACACCTTC
-	TRBV7-9	-	TRBJ2-1	CASSLASNEQFF	TGTGCCAGCAGCTTGGCTAGCAATGAGCAGTTCTTC
-	TRBV18	TRBD1	TRBJ2-7	CASLQGAAAYEQYF	TGTGCCAGCTTGCAGGGGGCCGCGGCCTACGAGCAGTACTTC
once	TRBV19	TRBD2	TRBJ2-5	CASGSSGRPRETQYF	TGTGCCAGTGGAAGTAGCGGGAGGCCGCGGGAGACCCAGTACTTC
-	TRBV27	-	TRBJ1-3	CASSLTRGSGNTIYF	TGTGCCAGCAGTTTAACGCGCGGGTCCGGAAACACCATATATTTT
-	TRBV2	-	TRBJ1-6	CASSEAGIPPLHF	TGTGCCAGCAGTGAAGCGGGCATCCCACCCCTCCACTTT
-	TRBV28	-	TRBJ2-7	CASSLSPMGARNEQYF	TGTGCCAGCAGTTTATCCCCGATGGGGGCGCGGAACGAGCAGTACTTC
-	TRBV7-3	-	TRBJ2-5	CASSQNKGNQETQYF	TGTGCCAGCAGCCAGAATAAGGGGAACCAAGAGACCCAGTACTTC
-	TRBV4-3	TRBD2	TRBJ2-1	CASSHKAGSYNEQFF	TGCGCCAGCAGCCATAAAGCGGGGTCCTACAATGAGCAGTTCTTC
once	TRBV5-1	TRBD1	TRBJ2-1	CASSFTDRGGLYNEQFF	TGCGCCAGCAGCTTTACCGACAGGGGCGGCCTTTACAATGAGCAGTTCTTC
-	TRBV4-2	-	TRBJ1-5	CASSLYRSNQPQHF	TGTGCCAGCAGCTTATACCGGAGCAATCAGCCCCAGCATTTT
-	TRBV14	-	TRBJ1-2	CASSQGGGYGYTF	TGTGCCAGCAGCCAAGGGGGGGGTTATGGCTACACCTTC
-	TRBV7-2	-	TRBJ1-3	CASSLGPPGSGNTIYF	TGTGCCAGCAGCTTAGGGCCCCCGGGCTCTGGAAACACCATATATTTT
once	TRBV19	TRBD1	TRBJ2-7	CASSGGQFYEQYF	TGTGCCAGTAGTGGGGGACAGTTCTACGAGCAGTACTTC
-	TRBV9	TRBD1	TRBJ1-1	CASSAQGVNTEAFF	TGTGCCAGCAGCGCACAGGGGGTGAACACTGAAGCTTTCTTT
-	TRBV18	TRBD1	TRBJ2-1	CASSSGTGQFF	TGTGCCAGCTCATCCGGGACAGGGCAGTTCTTC
-	TRBV18	TRBD1	TRBJ2-3	CASSHPGTAPYF	TGTGCCAGCTCACACCCCGGGACAGCGCCCTATTTT
few	TRBV21-1	-	TRBJ1-1	CASSDRDCRLCGNTEAFF	TGTGCCAGCAGCGACCGGGACTGTCGCTTGTGTGGGAACACTGAAGCTTTCTTT
-	TRBV28	-	TRBJ1-4	CASSSYGQRNNEKLFF	TGTGCCAGCAGTTCATACGGACAGAGGAACAATGAAAAACTGTTTTTT
-	TRBV14	-	TRBJ2-5	CASSLRGGSVRETQYF	TGTGCCAGCAGCCTGAGGGGGGGTTCCGTGAGGGAGACCCAGTACTTC
once	TRBV7-8	-	TRBJ1-1	CASSLIEDTEAFF	TGTGCCAGCAGCTTAATAGAAGACACTGAAGCTTTCTTT
-	TRBV7-9	-	TRBJ2-7	CASSLLQGYEQYF	TGTGCCAGCAGCTTATTACAGGGCTACGAGCAGTACTTC
once	TRBV7-9	TRBD2	TRBJ2-1	CASSFGLAGGLDEGEQFF	TGTGCCAGCAGCTTCGGACTAGCGGGGGGGCTCGATGAGGGTGAGCAGTTCTTC
-	TRBV28	-	TRBJ2-3	CASSLRQSTDTQYF	TGTGCCAGCAGTTTAAGACAGAGCACAGATACGCAGTATTTT
-	TRBV7-9	TRBD1	TRBJ1-4	CASSRVTGTVEKLFF	TGTGCCAGCAGCCGCGTAACCGGGACAGTTGAAAAACTGTTTTTT
-	TRBV18	-	TRBJ1-1	CASSRSGVETPGVF	TGTGCCAGCTCCCGGAGTGGGGTCGAAACGCCAGGGGTCTTT
-	TRBV13	-	TRBJ2-7	CASSRTLRTAVSYEQYF	TGTGCCAGCAGTCGTACTTTAAGGACAGCGGTCTCCTACGAGCAGTACTTC
-	TRBV5-6	TRBD2	TRBJ2-7	CASSLGLPTSGISYEQYF	TGTGCCAGCAGCTTGGGGTTACCGACTAGCGGGATTTCCTACGAGCAGTACTTC
few	TRBV11-1	TRBD2	TRBJ2-7	CASSLSRTSGYEQYF	TGTGCCAGCAGCTTATCTCGGACTAGCGGCTACGAGCAGTACTTC
-	TRBV6-4	TRBD2	TRBJ2-3	CASSASGGADTQYF	TGTGCCAGCAGTGCTAGCGGGGGGGCCGATACGCAGTATTTT